Presented here are 13 T cell receptor beta chains from one specimen sequenced in a study of OX40 agonist ivuxolimab in advanced cancers. Repertoires were generated with immunoSEQ multiplex PCR, while TCRdb's copy carries only in-frame clones and drops some. This table holds nearly 95,000 clones, 94% found once. The sample was CD4+ or CD8+ T cells sorted from blood, taken in a trial of the OX40 agonist ivuxolimab. These receptors were taken from an adult with an advanced solid tumor such as melanoma, head and neck, liver or kidney cancer.

The J gene is TRBJ2-1, the V gene TRBV4-1, with TRBD2 matching 7 bases. Germline values: CDR1 MGHRA, CDR2 YSYEKL. J was trimmed by 2 bases and V by 2 bases; bases with no gene match: 6. This CDR3 has 16 amino acids. In DNA form, the CDR3 reads TGCGCCAGCAGCCAAACACCGGGGGGAACCTACAATGAGCAGTTCTTC. Protein product: CASSQTPGGTYNEQFF.

This chain uses TRBV4-3 with TRBJ2-1; unclear D gene. The CDR3 is made up of 13 amino acids. The germline CDR1 and CDR2 sequences are LGHNA and YSLEER. V was clipped by 3 bases and J by 10 bases, with 13 bases between them. CDR3 amino acids: CASSQGRRNEQFF. The CDR3 bases are TGCGCCAGCAGCCAGGGAAGACGGAACGAGCAGTTCTTC.

The chain joins TRBV5-4 to TRBJ2-3; 7 bases line up with TRBD1. The CDR3 totals 15 residues. V dropped 6 bases and J dropped 0; count of bases not matched to a gene: 7. CDR1 is SGHNT, CDR2 YYREEE, per germline (reference sequence). This CDR3 reads CASTFEQGSTDTQYF. DNA for the CDR3: TGTGCCAGCACCTTTGAACAGGGGAGCACAGATACGCAGTATTTT.

V and J are TRBV19 and TRBJ1-2; 11 bases are a match to TRBD1. The J segment lost 4 bases and the V segment lost 2 bases, leaving 6 bases of the junction unmatched. CDR3 length equals 16 residues. CDR1 is LNHDA, CDR2 SQIVND, per germline (reference sequence). The CDR3: CASSISGQGASYGYTF. For the CDR3, the DNA is TGTGCCAGTAGTATATCCGGACAGGGGGCTAGCTATGGCTACACCTTC.

The J gene is TRBJ2-7, the V gene TRBV6-5; 7 bases fit TRBD2. V lost 8 bases and J lost 4; bases outside the gene matches: 8. The length of the CDR3 is 13 residues. Germline V gene lookup returns CDR1 MNHEY and CDR2 SVGAGI. CDR3 in DNA: TGTGCCAGCTCCCCCAGCGGGAATTACGAGCAGTACTTC. Its protein product is CASSPSGNYEQYF.

This sequence joins TRBV7-2 and TRBJ2-7; D is unclear. CDR1 SGHTA and CDR2 FQGNSA come from the germline V gene. Deletions cut 4 bases from V and 2 bases from J, with 15 bases between. The CDR3 extends over 15 amino acids. CDR3 sequence reads: CASSSQTDSPYEQYF. The CDR3 nucleotides read TGTGCCAGCAGCTCCCAGACCGACTCCCCCTACGAGCAGTACTTC. The full variable domain, its missing parts supplied by reference TRBV7-2 and TRBJ2-7, is GAGVSQSPSNKVTEKGKDVELRCDPISGHTALYWYRQSLGQGLEFLIYFQGNSAPDKSGLPSDRFSAERTGGSVSTLTIQRTQQEDSAVYLCASSSQTDSPYEQYFGPGTRLTVT.

This clone was counted a single time. The chain has TRBV9 and TRBJ2-5; TRBD2 matches 9 bases. The CDR3 contains 15 residues. Germline CDR1 is SGDLS and CDR2 is YYNGEE. J was trimmed by 5 bases and V by 3 bases; bases with no gene match: 8. CDR3 amino acids: CASSAGTSLRETQYF. The CDR3 region has the DNA TGTGCCAGCAGCGCGGGGACTAGCCTGCGGGAGACCCAGTACTTC.

V usage is TRBV2 and J usage is TRBJ1-1; no clear D gene. The CDR3 contains 12 residues. CDR1 is SNHLY and CDR2 is FYNNEI in the germline V gene. Between the trimmed V and J ends, which lost 4 bases and 5 bases, there was a span of 8 bases. CDR3: CASSVIRTEAFF. CDR3 sequence (DNA): TGTGCCAGCAGTGTAATCAGGACTGAAGCTTTCTTT.

This sequence joins TRBV10-2 and TRBJ2-2, with D hard to call. This CDR3 comprises 13 residues. Germline-derived CDR1 and CDR2 are WSHSY and SAAADI. Trimming shortened V by 2 bases and J by 5 bases, and 6 bases separated the two germline ends. The CDR3: CASSEGWTGELFF. For the CDR3, the DNA is TGCGCCAGCAGTGAGGGGTGGACCGGGGAGCTGTTTTTT.

The chain combines TRBV6-1 with TRBJ2-1; 8 bases are a match to TRBD2. The germline V gene encodes CDR1 MNHNS and CDR2 SASEGT. The CDR3 is 15 residues long. V lost 7 bases and J lost 8; bases outside the gene matches: 13. This CDR3 reads CASIPRGGRWDEQFF. The CDR3 DNA sequence: TGTGCCAGCATCCCTCGGGGCGGGAGGTGGGATGAGCAGTTCTTC.

The chain recombines TRBV11-2 with TRBJ2-7, with D possibly TRBD2 on 6 matching bases. Trimming took 10 bases from V and 3 from J, leaving 16 bases between them. CDR3 length equals 13 residues. Germline V gene lookup returns CDR1 SGHAT and CDR2 FQNNGV. Here the CDR3 reads CATSGASHYEQYF. The CDR3, as DNA: TGTGCCACCTCGGGAGCCTCTCACTACGAGCAGTACTTC.

Only one count was recorded for this clone. The rearrangement uses TRBV27 and TRBJ1-4; D is undetermined. CDR3 length: 15 amino acids. Germline V CDR1 and CDR2: MNHEY, SMNVEV (reference sequence). The V and J ends lost 2 bases and 0 bases respectively, with 7 bases between them. CDR3 nucleotides: TGTGCCAGCAGTTTAGGGTATGCAACTAATGAAAAACTGTTTTTT. Amino acids: CASSLGYATNEKLFF.

The chain employs TRBV5-1 and TRBJ2-7; 8 bases line up with TRBD1. Germline loops: CDR1 SGHRS, CDR2 YFSETQ. Unmatched junction bases numbered 2, after V lost 0 bases and J lost 6 bases. CDR3 length equals 13 residues. The CDR3 spells CASSLGTGSEQYF. The CDR3 DNA follows: TGCGCCAGCAGCTTGGGGACAGGGTCCGAGCAGTACTTC.